The source of this T cell receptor beta chain is a study of response to subunit inactivated influenza vaccine. A single record per CDR3 protein comes from TCRdb applying MiXCR to the RT-PCR reads. The table lists hundreds of thousands of distinct CDR3 sequences, 16% of them singletons. Details on this clonotype: The antigen remains undetermined.

Germline CDR1 and CDR2: SGHAT and FQNNGV. The CDR3 has 14 residues. J was trimmed by 9 bases and V by 2 bases; bases with no gene match: 4. Whole-study findings and limits: Authors proposed each seasonal influenza vaccination draws in few new T cells.

The receptor's source is a man between 50 and 75 years old who received an inactivated influenza vaccine. This specimen consisted of CD4+ T cells sorted from PBMCs, obtained approximately 25 months after vaccination. V gene TRBV11-2 combines with J gene TRBJ1-6; TRBD1 matches 7 bases. The CDR3 sequence: CASSLSQGSSPLHF. The CDR3 DNA reads as TGTGCCAGCAGCTTATCACAGGGGAGTTCACCCCTCCACTTT.